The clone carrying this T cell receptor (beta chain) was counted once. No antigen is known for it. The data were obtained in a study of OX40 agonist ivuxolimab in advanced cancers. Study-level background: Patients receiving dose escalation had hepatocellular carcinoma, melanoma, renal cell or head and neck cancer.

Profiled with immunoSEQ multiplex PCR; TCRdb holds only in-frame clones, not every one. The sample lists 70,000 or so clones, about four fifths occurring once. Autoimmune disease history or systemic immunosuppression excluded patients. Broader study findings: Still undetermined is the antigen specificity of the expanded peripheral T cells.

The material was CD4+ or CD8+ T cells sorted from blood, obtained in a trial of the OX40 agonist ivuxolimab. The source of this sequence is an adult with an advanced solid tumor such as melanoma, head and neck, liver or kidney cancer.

DNA of the CDR3: TGTGCCAGCTCACGTTTGAGCGGGCCGAACACCGGGGAGCTGTTTTTT. As protein: CASSRLSGPNTGELFF. This sequence joins TRBV18 and TRBJ2-2; a possible D gene is TRBD2 (6 bases). The CDR3 contains 16 residues. V lost 4 bases to trimming and J lost 0 bases, with 12 bases between them. Germline loops: CDR1 KGHSH, CDR2 LQKENI.